The source of this TCR beta chain is a study of resident and recirculating memory T cells in vitiligo. Study context: Epidermis came from shave biopsies of lesional and nonlesional sites, plus PBMCs. The samples were homogenized without cell sorting before genomic DNA extraction.

Study-level points and caveats: Different lesions suggested infiltration by different T cell clones.

This clone was observed a handful of times. As yet, its antigen is unknown. TCRdb's copy holds only in-frame clones and misses some; the assay was immunoSEQ multiplex PCR. This table holds 75,000 to 85,000 clones, 92% found once. Patients had received no treatment within the previous three months. The J segment lost 4 bases and the V segment lost 1 base, leaving 8 bases of the junction unmatched. CDR1 is SEHNR and CDR2 is FQNEAQ in the germline V gene (reference sequence). The length of the CDR3 is 16 residues. The genes are TRBV7-9 and TRBJ2-5; 8 bases are shared with TRBD1. The TCR sequence derives from a male donor with vitiligo. The sequencing input was blood. In DNA, the CDR3 is TGTGCCAGCAGCTTAGACTTGAGGGGACAGGCAGAGACCCAGTACTTC. This translates into CASSLDLRGQAETQYF.